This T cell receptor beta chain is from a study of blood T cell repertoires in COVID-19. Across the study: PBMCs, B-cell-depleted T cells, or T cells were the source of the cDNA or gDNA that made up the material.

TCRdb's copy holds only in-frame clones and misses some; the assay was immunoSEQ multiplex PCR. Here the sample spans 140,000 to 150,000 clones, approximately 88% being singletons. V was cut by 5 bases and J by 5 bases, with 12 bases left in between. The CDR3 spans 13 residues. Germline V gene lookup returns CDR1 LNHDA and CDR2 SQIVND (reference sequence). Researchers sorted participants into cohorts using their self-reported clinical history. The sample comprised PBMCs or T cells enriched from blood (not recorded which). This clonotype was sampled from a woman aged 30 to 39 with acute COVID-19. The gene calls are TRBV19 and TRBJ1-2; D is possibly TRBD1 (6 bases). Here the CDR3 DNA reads TGTGCCAGTAGTGGGGCAGGGGCTTATGGCTACACCTTC. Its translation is CASSGAGAYGYTF.